This entry concerns a single T cell receptor beta chain. No antigen is known for it. The V and J ends lost 7 bases and 6 bases respectively, with 6 bases between them. Germline CDR1 is DFQATT and CDR2 is SNEGSKA (reference sequence). This CDR3 spans 9 amino acids. Amplification used 60 Vbeta primers and 13 Jbeta primers. Assay: immunoSEQ multiplex PCR; the TCRdb copy retains only in-frame clones and omits some. The sample contains under 200,000 clones, 65% to 80% of which appear only once. The data are from a study of cytomegalovirus exposure and HLA in healthy donors. Study findings and constraints: The study carried out a later analysis of TCR beta sequences. It associated approximately 15,000 of them with specific HLA alleles at a false discovery rate of 0.05.

Sequencing was carried out using PBMCs. This TCR came from a woman in her 40s in good health and CMV-seronegative. The chain uses TRBV20-1 and TRBJ2-5; D is uncertain. CDR3 amino acids: CSVGQTQYF. In DNA form, the CDR3 reads TGCAGTGTCGGTCAGACCCAGTACTTC.